This T cell receptor (beta chain) was sequenced for a study of T cell responses to AZD1222 COVID-19 vaccine. CDR1 and CDR2 from the germline V gene are SGHVS and FQNEAQ. V shed 1 base and J shed 6 bases, with 7 bases lying between them. This CDR3 is 12 amino acids long. Libraries were prepared by immunoSEQ multiplex PCR; TCRdb keeps only in-frame clonotypes and omits some of them. The sample lists 100,000 to 150,000 clones, more than 80% occurring once. Sequencing used peripheral blood, obtained 28 days after the second AZD1222 dose. The chain couples TRBV7-8 to TRBJ2-7; D is possibly TRBD1 (5 bases). The TCR sequence derives from an adult who received the AZD1222 COVID-19 vaccine. The CDR3 reads CASSLVRVEQYF. In DNA form, the CDR3 reads TGTGCCAGCAGCTTAGTCAGGGTCGAGCAGTACTTC. The full variable domain, rest sourced from reference TRBV7-8 and TRBJ2-7, is GAGVSQSPRYKVAKRGQDVALRCDPISGHVSLFWYQQALGQGPEFLTYFQNEAQLDKSGLPSDRFFAERPEGSVSTLKIQRTQQEDSAVYLCASSLVRVEQYFGPGTRLTVT.